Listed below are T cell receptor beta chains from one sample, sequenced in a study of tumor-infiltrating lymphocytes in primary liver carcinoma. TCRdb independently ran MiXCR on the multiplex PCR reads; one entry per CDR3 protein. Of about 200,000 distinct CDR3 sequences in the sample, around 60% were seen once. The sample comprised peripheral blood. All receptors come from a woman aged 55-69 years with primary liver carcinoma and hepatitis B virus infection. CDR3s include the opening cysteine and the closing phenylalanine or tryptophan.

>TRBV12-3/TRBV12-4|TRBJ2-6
CASSFQRINVLTF
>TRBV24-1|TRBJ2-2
CATSGSQIFDTGELFF
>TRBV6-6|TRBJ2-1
CASSSRGTRLDSEQFF
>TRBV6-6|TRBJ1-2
CVSNTKTGRQGYTF
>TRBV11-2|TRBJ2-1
CASGDGTEVRSANEQFF
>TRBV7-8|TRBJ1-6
CACSLSQGSNSPFHF
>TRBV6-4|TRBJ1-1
CASRDSDSNTEAFF
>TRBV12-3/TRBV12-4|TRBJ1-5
CATSFGGSNQPQHF
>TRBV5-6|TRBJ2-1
CASSRGLAVSSYNEQFF
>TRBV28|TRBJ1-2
CASSLFRAGGGVYGYTF
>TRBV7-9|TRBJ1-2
CASSQLYGTEDGYTF
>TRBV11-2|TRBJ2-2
CVSRLDRTGKLFF
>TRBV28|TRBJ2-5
CASRRGLAGVTQYF
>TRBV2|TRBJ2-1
CATEGQGSASSYNEQFF
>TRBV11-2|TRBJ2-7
CASTRTSGRTRSYKQYF
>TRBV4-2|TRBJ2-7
CASSQGLAGDEQYF
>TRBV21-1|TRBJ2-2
CTSRWLEDTGELFF
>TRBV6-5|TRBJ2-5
CASSYVAAGQETQYF
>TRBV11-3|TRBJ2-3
CASSWGTGTDTQYF
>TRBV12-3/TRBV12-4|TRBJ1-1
CASTLDIPNTEAFF
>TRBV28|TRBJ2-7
CASALRTSLTFSEQYF
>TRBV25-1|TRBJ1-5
CASSEGGYQPQHF
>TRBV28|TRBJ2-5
CASSSRDRGQETQYF
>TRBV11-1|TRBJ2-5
CASSSRRHQETQYF
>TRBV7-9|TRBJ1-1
CASSLGGPNTEAFF
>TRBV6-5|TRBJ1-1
CANSYSTNTEAFF
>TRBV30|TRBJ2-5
CAWTPGPGRPQETQYF
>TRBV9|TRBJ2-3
CASSVGLAGGADTQYF
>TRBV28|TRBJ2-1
CASSSSTSYNEQFF
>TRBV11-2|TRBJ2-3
CASSQWSRGYTQYF
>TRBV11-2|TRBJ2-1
CASRQLVPSYNERFF
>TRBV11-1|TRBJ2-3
CASRRGRVGTDTQYF
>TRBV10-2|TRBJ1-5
CASSHSSGNQPQHF
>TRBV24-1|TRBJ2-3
CATNDFPSGPSTDTQYF
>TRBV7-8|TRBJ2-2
CASSLLGGSTGELFF
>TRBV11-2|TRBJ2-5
CASSLDRETQYF
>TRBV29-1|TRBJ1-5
CSVGGNSNQSQHF
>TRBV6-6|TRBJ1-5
CASRESGGNQPQHF
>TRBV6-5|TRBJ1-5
CASRPGTGRYSNQPQHF
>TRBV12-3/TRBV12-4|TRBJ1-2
CASRGYTGQGAIYGYTF
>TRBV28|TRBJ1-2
CASLLSPGESYGYTF
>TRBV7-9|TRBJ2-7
CASSLAGGQFYEQYF
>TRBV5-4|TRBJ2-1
CASTQGLAGDNEQFF
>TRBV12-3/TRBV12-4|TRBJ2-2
CASSWTGEATGELFF
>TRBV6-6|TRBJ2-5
CASSYRRGQATQYF
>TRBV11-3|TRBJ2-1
CASSSTSLSYNEQFF
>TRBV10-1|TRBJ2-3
CASSESTASSTDTQYF
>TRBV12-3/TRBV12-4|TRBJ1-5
CASSVSGLSNQPQHF
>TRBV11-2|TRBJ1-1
CASSLEPGARGTEAFF